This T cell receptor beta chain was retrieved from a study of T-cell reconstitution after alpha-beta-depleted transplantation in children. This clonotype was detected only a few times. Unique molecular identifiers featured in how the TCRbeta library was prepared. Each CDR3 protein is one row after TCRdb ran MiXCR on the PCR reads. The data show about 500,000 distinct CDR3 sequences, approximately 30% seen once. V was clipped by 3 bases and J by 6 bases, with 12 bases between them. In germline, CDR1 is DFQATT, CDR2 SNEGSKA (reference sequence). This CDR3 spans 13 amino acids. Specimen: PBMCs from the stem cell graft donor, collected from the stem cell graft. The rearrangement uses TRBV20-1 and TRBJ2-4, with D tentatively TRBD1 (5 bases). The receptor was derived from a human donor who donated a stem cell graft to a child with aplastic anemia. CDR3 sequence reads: CSASAGPGNIQYF. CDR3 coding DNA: TGCAGTGCTAGCGCAGGGCCTGGAAACATTCAGTACTTC.